The 24 T cell receptor beta chains reported below all come from one sample, sequenced in a study of read filtering for tumor transcriptome and immune sequencing. Molecular barcoded adaptors covering alpha/delta and beta/gamma chains were used on roughly 400 ng RNA. Via MiXCR, TCRdb re-called the reads, giving one row per CDR3 protein. The sample comprises about 90,000 distinct CDR3 sequences, 9% to 15% of which are singletons, and more than 13% rests with the top ten. The sequencing input was a population of CD138-negative cells sorted from bone marrow. The receptor source for this set is a donor over 35 with multiple myeloma.

This clonotype appeared a few times. The genes are TRBV2 and TRBJ1-1; TRBD1 might be the D (5 bases). Germline-derived CDR1 and CDR2 are SNHLY and FYNNEI. V was shortened by 6 bases and J by 7 bases, with 9 bases between the two germline ends. This CDR3 spans 11 amino acids. The CDR3 DNA follows: TGTGCCAGCAGGACAGTGGGTGAAGCTTTCTTT. Translating it yields CASRTVGEAFF.

This clonotype was counted at least ten times. The chain has TRBV7-9 and TRBJ1-2, with 8 bases lining up with TRBD1. In germline, CDR1 is SEHNR, CDR2 FQNEAQ (reference sequence). J was trimmed by 4 bases and V by 1 base; bases with no gene match: 2. The CDR3 is 14 residues long. CDR3 sequence reads: CASSLGTGTYGYTF. CDR3 nucleotides: TGTGCCAGCAGCTTAGGGACAGGGACCTATGGCTACACCTTC.

CDR3 region: CASSGGQGTDTQYF. CDR3 DNA: TGTGCCAGCAGTGGGGGACAGGGGACAGATACGCAGTATTTT. This chain joins TRBV6-1 and TRBJ2-3; TRBD1 matches 10 bases. Germline trimming cut 4 bases from V and 3 bases from J; bases unmatched to any gene: 1. CDR3 size: 14 residues. Germline lookup yields CDR1 MNHNS and CDR2 SASEGT.

This clonotype was detected once. It may be a read error: a sequence one base away is much more abundant. V usage is TRBV7-2 and J usage is TRBJ2-3; no definite D call. CDR1 and CDR2 from the germline V gene are SGHTA and FQGNSA. The CDR3 contains 15 residues. The CDR3 sequence is CASSLVWGDTNTQYF. The CDR3 DNA reads as TGTGCCAGCAGCTTAGTTTGGGGTGACACAAATACGCAGTATTTT.

In the case of this clonotype: The final CDR3 position lacks the conserved phenylalanine or tryptophan, pointing to a likely read error. V usage is TRBV5-1 and J usage is TRBJ2-3, with D possibly called TRBD1 or TRBD2 (5 bases each). This CDR3 has 15 amino acids. Per the germline V gene, CDR1 is SGHRS and CDR2 is YFSETQ. The CDR3 nucleotides read TGCACCAGCAGCTTGGATGGGGGACGCACGGATACGCAGTATGTT. Protein product: CTSSLDGGRTDTQYV.

This clonotype was seen ten or more times. In DNA form, the CDR3 reads TGTGCCAGCAGTCCCCCACCCAGCGACTCCTACGAGCAGTACTTC. Translating gives CASSPPPSDSYEQYF. The V gene is TRBV28, the J gene TRBJ2-7, with D uncertain. CDR1 and CDR2 from the germline V gene are MDHEN and SYDVKM. CDR3 size: 15 residues. V shed 5 bases and J shed 0 bases, with 14 bases lying between them.

This clonotype was seen ten or more times. The gene calls are TRBV3-1 and TRBJ2-5; 10 nucleotides align to TRBD1. The germline CDR1 and CDR2 sequences are LGHDT and YNNKEL (reference sequence). CDR3 size: 14 residues. Trimming cost V 6 bases and J 5 bases; bases outside gene matches: 6. Written as DNA, the CDR3 is TGTGCCAGCAGGTCTGAGACAGGGGGCGAGACCCAGTACTTC. Its translation is CASRSETGGETQYF.

This clonotype was seen at least ten times. The J gene is TRBJ2-3, the V gene TRBV24-1; 7 bases are a match to TRBD2. The ends lost 6 bases at V and 5 bases at J; junction bases unmatched: 16. Germline assignment: CDR1 KGHDR and CDR2 SFDVKD. The CDR3 runs 17 residues. CDR3 nucleotide sequence: TGTGCCACCAGTCCGGCCTTAAGCGGGAACGCGAGAGATACGCAGTATTTT. This codes for CATSPALSGNARDTQYF.

The table lists this clonotype with many counts. Being one base from a much bigger clone, this may be a read error. The chain links TRBV11-2 to TRBJ2-1; 11 bases align to TRBD2. The germline gives CDR1 SGHAT, CDR2 FQNNGV. CDR3 length: 16 amino acids. CDR3 nucleotides: TGTGCCAGCAGCGGACTAGCGGGTAGCTCCTACAATGGGCAGTTCTTC. This gives the protein CASSGLAGSSYNGQFF.

This clonotype was found many times. The chain combines TRBV29-1 with TRBJ1-1; 7 positions agree with TRBD1. This CDR3 region has 14 residues. CDR1 and CDR2 (germline): SQVTM, ANQGSEA. Losses at the gene ends were 1 base for V and 1 base for J; bases not matched to a gene: 3. CDR3 sequence reads: CSVEGRTGNTEAFF. In DNA form, the CDR3 reads TGCAGCGTTGAAGGCCGGACAGGGAACACTGAAGCTTTCTTT.

This clonotype was detected many times. The V call is TRBV7-3, the J call TRBJ2-2; 7 bases are shared with TRBD2. V lost 5 bases to trimming and J lost 6 bases; unmatched junction nucleotides: 3. Germline CDR1 and CDR2: SGHTA and FQGTGA. The CDR3 runs 13 residues. The CDR3 protein is CASSATSAGELFF. The DNA of the CDR3 is TGTGCCAGCAGCGCCACTAGCGCCGGGGAGCTGTTTTTT.

V gene TRBV3-1 combines with J gene TRBJ2-1, with TRBD2 identical over 7 bases. The CDR3 has 13 residues. J was trimmed by 0 bases and V by 11 bases; bases with no gene match: 4. The V gene's germline CDR1 is LGHDT and CDR2 YNNKEL (reference sequence). DNA for the CDR3: TGTGCCTGCGCGGGAGACTCCTACAATGAGCAGTTCTTC. Amino acid sequence: CACAGDSYNEQFF.

Many counts were recorded for this clonotype. The J gene is TRBJ2-1, the V gene TRBV7-2; tentatively, D is TRBD1 (6 bases). V lost 5 bases to trimming and J lost 7 bases, with 21 bases between them. There are 16 residues in the CDR3. Germline V gene data show CDR1 as SGHTA and CDR2 as FQGNSA. CDR3 bases: TGTGCCAGCAGCCAATATATGCTTACAGGGCGGAATGAGCAGTTCTTC. The encoded protein is CASSQYMLTGRNEQFF.

This clonotype has ten or more counts. The chain is built from TRBV20-1 and TRBJ2-1, with D maybe TRBD2 (5 bases). Trimming removed 5 bases at V and 0 bases at J, with 8 bases between. The CDR3 has 13 residues. From germline, CDR1 is DFQATT and CDR2 SNEGSKA (reference sequence). Written as DNA, the CDR3 is TGCAGTGCTGAACGGGGCTCCTACAATGAGCAGTTCTTC. This translates into CSAERGSYNEQFF.

In this sample, this clonotype turned up a few times. Given a much more abundant clone one base away, this may be a read error. The chain links TRBV7-9 to TRBJ1-1; D not resolved. The CDR3 is 14 residues long. Germline CDR1 is SEHNR and CDR2 is FQNEAQ (reference sequence). The chain's CDR3 is CASSLQAGNTGAFF. The CDR3 DNA sequence: TGTGCCAGCAGCTTACAGGCGGGGAACACTGGAGCTTTCTTT.

This clonotype was detected ten times or more. This sequence joins TRBV5-4 and TRBJ2-5, with a tentative D call TRBD1 (6 bases). The germline gives CDR1 SGHNT, CDR2 YYREEE (reference sequence). The CDR3 extends over 14 amino acids. Trimming cost V 4 bases and J 3 bases, with 13 bases left between them. The DNA of the CDR3 is TGTGCCAGCAGCACCGAGTGGGACAAAGAGACCCAGTACTTC. Its protein is CASSTEWDKETQYF.

This clonotype was seen repeatedly, ten times or more. V is TRBV5-1 and J is TRBJ2-3; 8 bases are shared with TRBD2. The trim removed 4 bases at V and 5 bases at J, leaving 6 bases unmatched. The CDR3 loop spans 14 amino acids. Germline values: CDR1 SGHRS, CDR2 YFSETQ. CDR3 in amino acids: CASSGGTREDTQYF. The CDR3 region has the DNA TGCGCCAGCAGCGGAGGGACTAGGGAAGATACGCAGTATTTT. Looking up the rest from reference TRBV5-1 and TRBJ2-3 gives the full variable domain: KAGVTQTPRYLIKTRGQQVTLSCSPISGHRSVSWYQQTPGQGLQFLFEYFSETQRNKGNFPGRFSGRQFSNSRSEMNVSTLELGDSALYLCASSGGTREDTQYFGPGTRLTVL.

Many counts were recorded for this clonotype. The chain carries TRBV20-1 and TRBJ2-7; TRBD2 matches at 9 bases. Trimming cost V 4 bases and J 0 bases; bases outside gene matches: 7. CDR1 is DFQATT, CDR2 SNEGSKA, per germline (reference sequence). CDR3 length: 15 amino acids. CDR3 coding DNA: TGCAGTGCTATTGGAGCGGGAGGTAACTCCTACGAGCAGTACTTC. Encoded protein: CSAIGAGGNSYEQYF.

This clonotype was seen at least ten times. V is TRBV11-1 and J is TRBJ1-1; perhaps TRBD1 as D (5 bases). The V end was cut by 5 bases, the J end by 10 bases, with 17 bases between. There are 13 residues in the CDR3. From germline, CDR1 is SGHAT and CDR2 FQDESV (reference sequence). The CDR3 here is CASSSTPRVSAFF. The CDR3 DNA sequence: TGTGCCAGCAGCAGCACGCCCAGGGTTTCAGCTTTCTTT.

This clonotype showed up many times. The rearrangement links TRBV20-1 to TRBJ1-1, with D hard to call. V lost 0 bases to trimming and J lost 4 bases, with 12 bases between them. This CDR3 contains 14 residues. Looked up from germline, CDR1 is DFQATT and CDR2 is SNEGSKA (reference sequence). This CDR3 is CSARDPLTGTEAFF. CDR3 sequence (DNA): TGCAGTGCTAGAGACCCCCTTACGGGCACTGAAGCTTTCTTT.

The sample holds many counts of this clonotype. V is TRBV19 and J is TRBJ2-2; 9 nucleotides agree with TRBD2. Germline values: CDR1 LNHDA, CDR2 SQIVND (reference sequence). The CDR3 sequence is 17 residues long. Unmatched junction bases numbered 6, after V lost 2 bases and J lost 2 bases. The CDR3 protein is CASSIISGRYNTGELFF. The CDR3 nucleotides are TGTGCCAGTAGTATAATCAGCGGGAGGTACAACACCGGGGAGCTGTTTTTT.

The gene calls are TRBV20-1 and TRBJ2-5, with D possibly matching TRBD2 (7 bases). CDR3 length equals 15 residues. The germline CDR1 and CDR2 sequences are DFQATT and SNEGSKA (reference sequence). V shed 3 bases and J shed 4 bases, with 18 bases lying between them. This CDR3 reads CSARRGSAGAETQYF. The DNA of the CDR3 is TGCAGTGCTAGGAGGGGGAGTGCGGGAGCAGAGACCCAGTACTTC.

This chain joins TRBV7-2 and TRBJ2-2; TRBD2 matches at 8 bases. From germline, CDR1 is SGHTA and CDR2 FQGNSA. This CDR3 region has 15 residues. The junction had 6 bases not matched to a gene; V was cut back by 5 bases and J by 4 bases. CDR3 nucleotide sequence: TGTGCCAGCAGCAGGGAACTAGCGGTCACCGGGGAGCTGTTTTTT. Protein product: CASSRELAVTGELFF.

The table lists this clonotype with many counts. The V and J genes are TRBV7-3 and TRBJ2-1, with 12 bases matching TRBD2. CDR3 length equals 17 residues. The junction had 5 bases not matched to a gene; V was cut back by 3 bases and J by 2 bases. In germline, CDR1 is SGHTA, CDR2 FQGTGA. Here the CDR3 DNA reads TGTGCCAGCAGCTTGCTCCGGACTAGCGGGACCTACAATGAGCAGTTCTTC. It yields the protein CASSLLRTSGTYNEQFF.